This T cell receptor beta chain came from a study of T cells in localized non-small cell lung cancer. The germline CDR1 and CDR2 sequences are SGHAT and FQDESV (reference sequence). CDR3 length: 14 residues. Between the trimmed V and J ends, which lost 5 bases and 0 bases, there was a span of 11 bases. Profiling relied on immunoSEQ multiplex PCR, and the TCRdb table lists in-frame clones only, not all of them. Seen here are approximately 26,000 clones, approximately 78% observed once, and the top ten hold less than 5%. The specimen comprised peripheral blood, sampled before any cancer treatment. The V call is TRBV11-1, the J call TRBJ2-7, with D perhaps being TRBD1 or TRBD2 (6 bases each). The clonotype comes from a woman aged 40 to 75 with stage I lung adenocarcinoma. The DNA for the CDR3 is TGTGCCAGCAGCCCGCGGGACAACTCCTACGAGCAGTACTTC. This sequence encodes CASSPRDNSYEQYF.